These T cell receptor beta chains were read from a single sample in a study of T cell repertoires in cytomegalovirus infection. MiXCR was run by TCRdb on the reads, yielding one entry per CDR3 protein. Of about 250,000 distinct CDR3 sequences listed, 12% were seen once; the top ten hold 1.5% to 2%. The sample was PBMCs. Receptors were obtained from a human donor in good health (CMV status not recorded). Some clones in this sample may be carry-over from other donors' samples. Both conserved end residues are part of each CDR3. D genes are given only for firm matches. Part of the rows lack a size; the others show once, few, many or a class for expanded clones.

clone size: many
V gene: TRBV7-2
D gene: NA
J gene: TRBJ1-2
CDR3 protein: CASSFTVVGGGGYTF
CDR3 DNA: TGTGCCAGCAGTTTCACGGTGGTCGGGGGAGGCGGCTACACCTTC

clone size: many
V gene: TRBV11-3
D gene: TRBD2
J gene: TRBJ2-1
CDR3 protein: CASSPVAGGQYNEQFF
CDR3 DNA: TGTGCCAGCAGCCCCGTAGCGGGAGGGCAATACAATGAGCAGTTCTTC

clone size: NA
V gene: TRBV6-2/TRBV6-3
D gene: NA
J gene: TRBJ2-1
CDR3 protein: CASSYEGGDYNEQFF
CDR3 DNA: TGTGCCAGCAGTTACGAGGGCGGAGACTACAATGAGCAGTTCTTC

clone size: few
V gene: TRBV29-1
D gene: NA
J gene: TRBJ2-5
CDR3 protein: CSVEFGLQETQYF
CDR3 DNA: TGCAGCGTTGAATTCGGACTTCAAGAGACCCAGTACTTC

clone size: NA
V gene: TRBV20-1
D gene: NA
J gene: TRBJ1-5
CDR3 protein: CSARAGGPFSNQPQHF
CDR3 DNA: TGCAGTGCTAGAGCGGGGGGGCCCTTTAGCAATCAGCCCCAGCATTTT

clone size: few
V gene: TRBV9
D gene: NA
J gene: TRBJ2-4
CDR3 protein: CASSVDSAPQDIQYF
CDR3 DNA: TGTGCCAGCAGCGTAGATTCGGCACCGCAGGACATTCAGTACTTC

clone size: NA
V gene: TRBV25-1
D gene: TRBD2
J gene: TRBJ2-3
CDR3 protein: CASRLAGAQDTQYF
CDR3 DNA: TGTGCCAGCAGACTAGCGGGAGCCCAAGATACGCAGTATTTT

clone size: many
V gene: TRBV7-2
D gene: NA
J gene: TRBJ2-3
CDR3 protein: CASSQGGWGTDTQYF
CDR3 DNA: TGTGCCAGCAGCCAGGGGGGCTGGGGCACAGATACGCAGTATTTT

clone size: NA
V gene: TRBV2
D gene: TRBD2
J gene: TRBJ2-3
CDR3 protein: CASSEELAVPDTQYF
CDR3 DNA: TGTGCCAGCAGTGAAGAACTAGCGGTGCCAGATACGCAGTATTTT

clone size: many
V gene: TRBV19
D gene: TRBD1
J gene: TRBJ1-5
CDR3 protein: CASSIGQGSVQPQHF
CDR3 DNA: TGTGCCAGTAGTATCGGACAGGGGTCGGTTCAGCCCCAGCATTTT

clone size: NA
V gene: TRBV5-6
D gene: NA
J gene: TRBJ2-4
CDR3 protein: CASSRRGVAKNIQYF
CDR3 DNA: TGTGCCAGCAGCCGCCGGGGCGTAGCCAAAAACATTCAGTACTTC

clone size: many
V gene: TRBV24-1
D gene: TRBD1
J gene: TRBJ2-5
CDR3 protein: CATSDAGQGEKETQYF
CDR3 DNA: TGTGCCACCAGTGACGCGGGACAGGGGGAAAAAGAGACCCAGTACTTC

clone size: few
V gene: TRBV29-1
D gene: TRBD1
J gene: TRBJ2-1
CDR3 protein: CSDGTGGGGEQFF
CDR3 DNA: TGCAGCGACGGGACAGGGGGCGGGGGTGAGCAGTTCTTC

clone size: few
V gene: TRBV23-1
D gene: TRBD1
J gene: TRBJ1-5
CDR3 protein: CASITGTGGAALVRPQHF
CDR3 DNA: TGCGCCAGCATCACAGGGACAGGGGGCGCAGCCTTGGTCAGGCCCCAGCATTTT

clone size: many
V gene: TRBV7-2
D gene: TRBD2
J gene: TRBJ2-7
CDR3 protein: CASSSPGLATYEQYF
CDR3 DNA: TGTGCCAGCAGCTCACCGGGACTAGCGACCTACGAGCAGTACTTC

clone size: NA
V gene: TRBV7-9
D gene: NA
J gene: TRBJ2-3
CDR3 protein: CASSLVGADRADTQYF
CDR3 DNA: TGTGCCAGCAGCTTAGTGGGGGCCGATCGCGCAGATACGCAGTATTTT